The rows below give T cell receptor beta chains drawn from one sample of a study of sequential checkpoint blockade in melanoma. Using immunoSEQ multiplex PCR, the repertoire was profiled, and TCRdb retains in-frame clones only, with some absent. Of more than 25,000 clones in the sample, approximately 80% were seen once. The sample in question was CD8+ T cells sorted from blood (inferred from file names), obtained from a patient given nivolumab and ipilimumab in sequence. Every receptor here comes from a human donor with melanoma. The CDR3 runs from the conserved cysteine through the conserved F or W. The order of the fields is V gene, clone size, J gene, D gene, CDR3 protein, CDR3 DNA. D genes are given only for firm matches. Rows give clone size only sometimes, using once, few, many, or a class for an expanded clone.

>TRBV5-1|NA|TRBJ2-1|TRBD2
CASKTSGANEQFF
TGCGCCAGCAAGACTAGCGGGGCCAATGAGCAGTTCTTC
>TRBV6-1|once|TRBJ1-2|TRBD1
CASSGSGQGNYGYTF
TGTGCCAGCAGCGGAAGTGGACAGGGTAACTATGGCTACACCTTC
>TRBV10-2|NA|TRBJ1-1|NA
CAAHGGVMNTEAFF
TGCGCCGCCCACGGGGGAGTAATGAACACTGAAGCTTTCTTT
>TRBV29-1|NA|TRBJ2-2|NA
CSVVYETGELFF
TGCAGCGTTGTATACGAGACCGGGGAGCTGTTTTTT
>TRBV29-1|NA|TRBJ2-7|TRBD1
CSAGTGGYEQYF
TGCAGCGCAGGGACAGGGGGCTACGAGCAGTACTTC
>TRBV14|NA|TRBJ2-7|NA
CASSQWQGYEQYF
TGTGCCAGCAGCCAATGGCAGGGCTACGAGCAGTACTTC
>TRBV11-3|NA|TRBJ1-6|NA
CASSLDRGQGHVDSPLHF
TGTGCCAGCAGCTTAGATCGGGGCCAGGGGCACGTTGATTCACCCCTCCACTTT
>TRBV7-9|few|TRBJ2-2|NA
CASSLPGGSTGELFF
TGTGCCAGCAGCCTACCCGGAGGGAGCACCGGGGAGCTGTTTTTT
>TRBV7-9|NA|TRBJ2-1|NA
CASSPEEEGSSYNEQFF
TGTGCCAGCAGCCCCGAGGAGGAGGGCAGCTCCTACAATGAGCAGTTCTTC
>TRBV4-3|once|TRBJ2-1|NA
CASSQGGGDYNEQFF
TGCGCCAGCAGCCAAGGTGGAGGGGACTACAATGAGCAGTTCTTC
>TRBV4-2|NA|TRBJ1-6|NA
CASSQDRGSPLHF
TGTGCCAGCAGCCAAGATAGGGGTTCACCCCTCCACTTT
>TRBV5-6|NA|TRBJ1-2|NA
CASSFRQGYTF
TGTGCCAGCAGCTTTAGACAAGGCTACACCTTC
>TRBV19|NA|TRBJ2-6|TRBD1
CASIKRGPGQPGANVLTF
TGTGCCAGTATAAAGAGGGGGCCCGGTCAACCTGGGGCCAACGTCCTGACTTTC
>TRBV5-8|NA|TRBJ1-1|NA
CASSVIETEAFF
TGTGCCAGCAGCGTCATCGAGACTGAAGCTTTCTTT
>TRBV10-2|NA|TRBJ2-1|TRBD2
CASSPGLAGGNEQFF
TGCGCCAGCTCCCCGGGACTAGCGGGGGGGAATGAGCAGTTCTTC
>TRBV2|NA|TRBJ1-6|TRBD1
CASSPVTGARSPLHF
TGTGCCAGCAGCCCCGTTACAGGGGCCCGGTCACCCCTCCACTTT
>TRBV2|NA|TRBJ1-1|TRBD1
CASIWTGLGTEAFF
TGTGCCAGCATATGGACAGGGTTGGGCACTGAAGCTTTCTTT
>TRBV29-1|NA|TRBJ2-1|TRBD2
CSAEAGASRRTRALNEQFF
TGCAGCGCCGAAGCGGGGGCCAGCCGGAGGACTAGAGCACTCAATGAGCAGTTCTTC
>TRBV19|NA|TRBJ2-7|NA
CASSMAPSSYEQYF
TGTGCCAGTAGTATGGCTCCTAGCTCCTACGAGCAGTACTTC
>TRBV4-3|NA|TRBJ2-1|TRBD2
CASSQDRAGGTDEQFF
TGCGCCAGCAGCCAAGACCGAGCGGGGGGCACGGATGAGCAGTTCTTC
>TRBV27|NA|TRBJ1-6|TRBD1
CASRPTGTDLIPPYF
TGTGCCAGCCGCCCCACCGGGACAGACTTAATACCCCCCTACTTT
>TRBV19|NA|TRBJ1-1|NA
CASTIRGRDTEAFF
TGTGCCAGTACTATTCGGGGGAGGGACACTGAAGCTTTCTTT
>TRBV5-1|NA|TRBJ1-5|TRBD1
CASSLDPGQPQPQHF
TGCGCCAGCAGCTTGGATCCGGGACAGCCTCAGCCCCAGCATTTT
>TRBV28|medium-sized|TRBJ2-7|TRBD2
CASSPKGGGGAYEQYF
TGTGCCAGCAGTCCCAAGGGAGGCGGGGGGGCCTACGAGCAGTACTTC
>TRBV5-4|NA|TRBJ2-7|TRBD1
CASSLGRGTGPTYEQYF
TGTGCCAGCAGCTTGGGGCGGGGGACAGGGCCTACCTACGAGCAGTACTTC